The rows below give T cell receptor beta chains drawn from one sample of a study of T cells in Graves' hyperthyroidism and ophthalmopathy. TCRdb ran MiXCR on the multiplex PCR reads and lists one entry per CDR3 protein. The table includes about 96,000 distinct CDR3 sequences, around 52% detected once. The sample taken for sequencing was blood. The receptors shown here come from a woman in her thirties or forties with Graves' hyperthyroidism. The CDR3 runs from the conserved cysteine through the conserved F or W. The D gene is left open where the match is weak.

CDR3 protein,V gene,D gene,J gene
CSVAGTLRAETQYF,TRBV29-1,-,TRBJ2-5
CASSLELAGSSYEQYF,TRBV5-1,TRBD2,TRBJ2-7
CASSQSGGGNQPQHF,TRBV16,-,TRBJ1-5
CASSPGTTGYTF,TRBV9,-,TRBJ1-2
CASSHSGLEAFF,TRBV7-9,-,TRBJ1-1
CASSSEGEEKLFF,TRBV2,-,TRBJ1-4
CASTLDRGREKLFF,TRBV2,TRBD1,TRBJ1-4
CAISETGANVLTF,TRBV10-3,-,TRBJ2-6
CASSGDRGGSPLHF,TRBV6-5,TRBD1,TRBJ1-6
CASSLSGGNTIYF,TRBV12-3/TRBV12-4,-,TRBJ1-3
CASSLSSRDPYEQYF,TRBV11-1,-,TRBJ2-7
CASRRASRSRAEAFF,TRBV6-5,-,TRBJ1-1
CASSLDQGGETQYF,TRBV5-1,TRBD2,TRBJ2-5
CATSRDRYEKLFF,TRBV15,-,TRBJ1-4
CSVDPSGRRETQYF,TRBV29-1,TRBD2,TRBJ2-5
CASSFRGLYGYTF,TRBV7-2,TRBD1,TRBJ1-2
CACSFGLAGDHTGELFF,TRBV27,TRBD2,TRBJ2-2
CASSLSGAQRETQYF,TRBV7-2,-,TRBJ2-5
CAIREVGKTQYF,TRBV10-3,-,TRBJ2-5
CASSYDAPSGTDTQYF,TRBV6-6,-,TRBJ2-3
CRAGQAMNTEAFF,TRBV20-1,-,TRBJ1-1
CSAKQGRGYGYTF,TRBV20-1,-,TRBJ1-2
CSATRTVNYGYTF,TRBV20-1,-,TRBJ1-2
CASSISRLDPFYEQYF,TRBV19,-,TRBJ2-7
CASSLNRGLNEKLFF,TRBV9,TRBD1,TRBJ1-4
CASRVTDSNQPQHF,TRBV12-3/TRBV12-4,-,TRBJ1-5
CASRDLRSTEAFF,TRBV2,-,TRBJ1-1
CASSERLAIETQYF,TRBV25-1,-,TRBJ2-5
CSVLGTGGENTEAFF,TRBV29-1,TRBD1,TRBJ1-1
CATSDVTNSTSTDTQYF,TRBV24-1,-,TRBJ2-3
CASSGSSGANVLTF,TRBV5-1,-,TRBJ2-6
CAISEGFQGGVETQYF,TRBV12-3/TRBV12-4,-,TRBJ2-5
CSVDGRDGYTF,TRBV29-1,-,TRBJ1-2
CASRSRGSPLHF,TRBV2,TRBD1,TRBJ1-6
CAIGQAGRETQYF,TRBV10-3,-,TRBJ2-5
CASSTYAGGEQYF,TRBV5-1,TRBD2,TRBJ2-7
CASSGTGEGYTF,TRBV12-3/TRBV12-4,TRBD1,TRBJ1-2
CASSSGLAGVTSTDTQYF,TRBV12-3/TRBV12-4,TRBD2,TRBJ2-3
CAHGAVNTEAFF,TRBV6-6,-,TRBJ1-1
CASSQQSGYTF,TRBV3-1,-,TRBJ1-2
CASSLRTGGPQHF,TRBV11-1,TRBD1,TRBJ1-5
CASSRDRGLGELFF,TRBV4-1,TRBD1,TRBJ2-2
CASTLDRVFEKLFF,TRBV2,TRBD1,TRBJ1-4
CASSQTGTGFYTF,TRBV7-2,-,TRBJ1-2
CASTGLAGVSYEQYF,TRBV6-1,TRBD2,TRBJ2-7
CASSNLQGEQYF,TRBV2,-,TRBJ2-7
CASRISSYSSPLHF,TRBV12-3/TRBV12-4,-,TRBJ1-6
CASSLGPLGDYTF,TRBV7-3,-,TRBJ1-2
CGIGSGGNYGYTF,TRBV29-1,TRBD1,TRBJ1-2
CASSLDAHTEAFF,TRBV5-1,-,TRBJ1-1
CSVASHPYEDEQYF,TRBV29-1,-,TRBJ2-7
CSASGQGYGYTF,TRBV20-1,TRBD1,TRBJ1-2
CSVEDGTGVYGYTF,TRBV29-1,TRBD1,TRBJ1-2